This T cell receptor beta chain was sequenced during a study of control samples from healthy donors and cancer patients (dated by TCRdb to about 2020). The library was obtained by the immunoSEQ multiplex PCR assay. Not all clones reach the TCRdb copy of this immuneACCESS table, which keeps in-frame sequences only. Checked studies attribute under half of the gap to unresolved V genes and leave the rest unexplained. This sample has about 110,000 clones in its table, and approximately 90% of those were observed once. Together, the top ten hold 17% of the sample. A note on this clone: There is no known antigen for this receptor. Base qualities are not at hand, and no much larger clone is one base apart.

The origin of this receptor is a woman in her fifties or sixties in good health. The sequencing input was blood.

The CDR3 has the sequence CASSPRTGGVETQYF. DNA sequence: TGTGCCAGCAGCCCAAGGACAGGTGGGGTGGAGACCCAGTACTTC. The V and J genes are TRBV3-1 (or the pseudogene TRBV3-2) and TRBJ2-5; TRBD1 fits 7 bases in the junction. At the junction V is shortened by 4 bases and J by 5 bases; bases outside the gene matches: 10. Per the germline V gene (reference sequence), LGHDT is the CDR1 and YNNKEL is the CDR2. The CDR3 runs 15 residues from the cysteine to the phenylalanine. The sequence is cut down to CDR3 DNA, 45 bases in frame from base 1.